This TCR beta chain stems from a study of blood T cell repertoires in COVID-19. Clones were read by immunoSEQ multiplex PCR, and TCRdb kept only the in-frame ones, dropping some. Here the sample spans approximately 200,000 clones, 80% to 90% being singletons. All recovered Cohort 3 donors got two negative PCRs, got clearance, or saw symptom resolution. The sequenced sample was PBMCs or T cells enriched from blood (not recorded which). This TCR was recovered from a man younger than 45 who had recovered from COVID-19.

CDR3 nucleotides: TGTGCCAGCAGCTTAGGAGGAGGGGACACCGGGGAGCTGTTTTTT. Residues: CASSLGGGDTGELFF. This chain connects TRBV11-3 to TRBJ2-2; a possible D gene is TRBD2 (6 bases). Trimming stripped 1 base from V and 3 bases from J, with 9 bases between. This CDR3 comprises 15 residues. The V gene's germline CDR1 is SGHNT and CDR2 YENEEA.